The 15 T cell receptor beta chains listed next were all sequenced from one sample in a study of cytomegalovirus exposure and HLA in healthy donors. PCR used 60 Vbeta primers and 13 Jbeta primers. The assay was immunoSEQ multiplex PCR, and TCRdb's table has in-frame clones only and misses some. Here the sample spans about 150,000 clones, under 85% being singletons. Sequenced: PBMCs. The source is a man younger than 35 in good health and CMV-seronegative.

The rearrangement uses TRBV9 and TRBJ1-5; D gene unclear. The CDR3 runs to 16 residues. The V gene lost 4 bases and the J gene lost 0 bases, with 14 bases spanning the gap. Per germline, CDR1 SGDLS and CDR2 YYNGEE. The CDR3 DNA reads as TGTGCCAGCAGCTCCCGACGGACTACTAGCAATCAGCCCCAGCATTTT. This sequence encodes CASSSRRTTSNQPQHF.

The chain employs TRBV11-1 and TRBJ2-5; a possible D gene is TRBD1 (5 bases). In germline, CDR1 is SGHAT, CDR2 FQDESV (reference sequence). The CDR3 is 15 residues long. Trimming removed 5 bases from V and 5 bases from J, with 18 bases in between. CDR3 DNA sequence: TGTGCCAGCAGCCGACGGACACCGCAGGTCGAGACCCAGTACTTC. It codes for CASSRRTPQVETQYF.

The rearrangement joins TRBV5-8 to TRBJ2-5, with D possibly being TRBD1 (6 bases). This CDR3 is 13 amino acids long. Trimming pared 0 bases from V and 8 bases from J, leaving 11 bases between. CDR1 and CDR2 (germline): SGHTS, YDEGEE. This chain's CDR3 is CASSLGTAQTQYF. CDR3 DNA sequence: TGTGCCAGCAGCTTGGGGACAGCGCAAACCCAGTACTTC.

This clone appeared once. The chain uses TRBV30 and TRBJ1-1, with TRBD1 matching over 9 bases. The CDR3 sequence is 11 residues long. The V and J ends lost 7 bases and 11 bases, in that order; junction bases with no gene match: 8. The germline V gene encodes CDR1 GTSNPN and CDR2 SVGIG (reference sequence). CDR3 in DNA: TGTGCCTTGAACAGGGGGCTAAGGGCTTTCTTT. Its translation is CALNRGLRAFF. Filled out from reference TRBV30 and TRBJ1-1, the complete variable domain reads SQTIHQWPATLVQPVGSPLSLECTVEGTSNPNLYWYRQAAGRGLQLLFYSVGIGQISSEVPQNLSASRPQDRQFILSSKKLLLSDSGFYLCALNRGLRAFFGQGTRLTVV.

This chain's CDR3 is CASSTSLAVIQETQYF. CDR3 DNA: TGTGCCAGCAGCACCTCTCTAGCGGTGATCCAAGAGACCCAGTACTTC. V and J are TRBV27 and TRBJ2-5, with 7 bases that match TRBD2. Germline assignment: CDR1 MNHEY and CDR2 SMNVEV (reference sequence). Trimming took 6 bases from V and 1 from J; bases not matched to a gene: 11. The CDR3 has 16 residues.

This sequence joins TRBV19 and TRBJ1-1; no definite D call. There are 14 residues in the CDR3. Germline CDR1 LNHDA, CDR2 SQIVND (reference sequence). Trimming shortened V by 3 bases and J by 4 bases, and 12 bases separated the two germline ends. CDR3 amino acids: CASSIVSGFTEAFF. CDR3 DNA sequence: TGTGCCAGTAGTATCGTGTCCGGGTTCACTGAAGCTTTCTTT. The whole variable domain, remainder taken from reference TRBV19 and TRBJ1-1, is DGGITQSPKYLFRKEGQNVTLSCEQNLNHDAMYWYRQDPGQGLRLIYYSQIVNDFQKGDIAEGYSVSREKKESFPLTVTSAQKNPTAFYLCASSIVSGFTEAFFGQGTRLTVV.

This clone was seen a few times. A read error may produce the germline difference seen at one junction end. This chain's CDR3 is CSSSLPREDTQYF. The CDR3 coding sequence is TGTTCCAGCAGCTTACCCCGCGAGGATACGCAGTATTTT. The chain is built from TRBV7-9 and TRBJ2-3, with D uncertain. The CDR3 covers 13 residues. Germline CDR1 SEHNR, CDR2 FQNEAQ (reference sequence). Full variable domain (outside the CDR3, taken from reference TRBV7-9 and TRBJ2-3): DTGVSQNPRHKITKRGQNVTFRCDPISEHNRLYWYRQTLGQGPEFLTYFQNEAQLEKSRLLSDRFSAERPKGSFSTLEIQRTEQGDSAMYLCSSSLPREDTQYFGPGTRLTVL.

The chain combines TRBV25-1 with TRBJ1-2; 9 nucleotides align to TRBD1. With V trimmed by 6 bases and J by 4 bases, 3 bases remained unmatched. The germline V gene encodes CDR1 MGHDK and CDR2 SYGVNS. The CDR3 consists of 13 residues. In DNA form, the CDR3 reads TGTGCCAGCAGAGGGACAGGGAGCTATGGCTACACCTTC. It encodes CASRGTGSYGYTF.

This clone was found a few times. This chain links TRBV6-5 with TRBJ1-6, with 7 bases that match TRBD1. V shed 0 bases, J shed 11 bases, and the junction held 7 bases outside the gene matches. Germline V lookup: CDR1 MNHEY, CDR2 SVGAGI. The CDR3 covers 15 residues. CDR3 DNA: TGTGCCAGCAGTTACTCGACAACAGGGGAGACACCCCTCCACTTT. Translating it yields CASSYSTTGETPLHF.

V gene TRBV10-3 combines with J gene TRBJ1-3, with TRBD1 matching over 7 bases. The CDR3 is 16 amino acids. V lost 4 bases, J lost 0 bases, and 6 bases stayed unmatched. From germline, CDR1 is ENHRY and CDR2 SYGVKD. The CDR3 region is CAISGTGPTSGNTIYF. The CDR3 DNA follows: TGTGCCATCAGTGGGACAGGACCGACCTCTGGAAACACCATATATTTT.

This chain joins TRBV5-1 and TRBJ1-1, with a tentative D call TRBD1 (5 bases). The germline V gene encodes CDR1 SGHRS and CDR2 YFSETQ. V shed 1 base and J shed 5 bases, with 12 bases lying between them. CDR3 length: 14 residues. The CDR3 coding sequence is TGCGCCAGCAGCTTGTCGGGGGGGTGGACTGAAGCTTTCTTT. Translated: CASSLSGGWTEAFF.

The genes are TRBV18 and TRBJ2-3; tentatively, D is TRBD1 (6 bases). V lost 4 bases to trimming and J lost 5 bases, with 19 bases between them. The CDR3 is 16 amino acids. The germline V gene encodes CDR1 KGHSH and CDR2 LQKENI. The CDR3 DNA reads TGTGCCAGCTCACAAAGCACAGCAGGGGCGCGAGATACGCAGTATTTT. This gives the protein CASSQSTAGARDTQYF.

There are a few counts of this clone. The chain is built from TRBV29-1 and TRBJ2-7, with a possible D match to TRBD1 (5 bases). Germline V gene sequence: CDR1 SQVTM, CDR2 ANQGSEA. Trimming pared 4 bases from V and 1 base from J, leaving 8 bases between. The CDR3 extends over 12 amino acids. The CDR3, as DNA: TGCAGCGTTGTGCAGGGATCCTACGAGCAGTACTTC. Translation gives CSVVQGSYEQYF.

This chain joins TRBV6-5 and TRBJ2-5; a possible D gene is TRBD1 (6 bases). Matching the DNA end better, TRBJ2-7 makes the J call doubtful. The germline V gene has CDR1 MNHEY and CDR2 SVGAGI. This CDR3 spans 14 amino acids. The CDR3 sequence is CASRRQAQTYEQYF. The CDR3 bases are TGTGCCAGCAGACGACAGGCGCAAACCTACGAGCAGTACTTC.

The chain couples TRBV7-2 to TRBJ2-5; D possibly corresponds to TRBD1 (5 bases). The CDR3 sequence is 14 residues long. Looked up from germline, CDR1 is SGHTA and CDR2 is FQGNSA. V was cut by 1 base and J by 6 bases, with 12 bases left in between. The CDR3 sequence: CASSLEGREKTQYF. CDR3 DNA sequence: TGTGCCAGCAGCTTAGAGGGCAGGGAAAAGACCCAGTACTTC. Full variable domain (outside the CDR3, taken from reference TRBV7-2 and TRBJ2-5): GAGVSQSPSNKVTEKGKDVELRCDPISGHTALYWYRQSLGQGLEFLIYFQGNSAPDKSGLPSDRFSAERTGGSVSTLTIQRTQQEDSAVYLCASSLEGREKTQYFGPGTRLLVL.